This TCR beta chain stems from a study of blood T cell repertoires in COVID-19. In the study overall: Collection of acute and convalescent COVID-19 samples took place in the United States, Italy and Spain. The analysed material was cDNA or gDNA that came from T cells, B-cell-depleted T cells, or PBMCs.

Sequencing used immunoSEQ multiplex PCR; TCRdb keeps in-frame clones, though not all of them. This repertoire shows a few hundred thousand clones, less than 85% found once; its top ten account for about 3.6%. Specimen: peripheral blood. The sequence came from a woman aged 18-29 years with acute or convalescent COVID-19.

CDR3 loop: CASSLHQDRVVGYTF. The CDR3 region has the DNA TGCGCCAGCAGCTTACACCAGGACAGGGTTGTTGGCTACACCTTC. The genes are TRBV5-1 and TRBJ1-2; 8 positions match TRBD1. Trimming removed 2 bases from V and 7 bases from J; junction bases left unmatched: 10. This CDR3 has 15 amino acids. CDR1 is SGHRS, CDR2 YFSETQ, per germline.